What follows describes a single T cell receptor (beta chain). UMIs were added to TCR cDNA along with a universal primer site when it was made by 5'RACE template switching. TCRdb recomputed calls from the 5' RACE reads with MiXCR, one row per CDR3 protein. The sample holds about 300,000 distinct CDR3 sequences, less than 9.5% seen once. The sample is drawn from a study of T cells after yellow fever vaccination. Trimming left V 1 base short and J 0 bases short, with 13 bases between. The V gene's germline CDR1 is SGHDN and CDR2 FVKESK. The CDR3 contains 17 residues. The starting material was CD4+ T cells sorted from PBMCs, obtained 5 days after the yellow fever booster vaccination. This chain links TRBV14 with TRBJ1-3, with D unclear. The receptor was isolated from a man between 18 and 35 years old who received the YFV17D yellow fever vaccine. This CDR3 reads CASSQVKGSHSGNTIYF. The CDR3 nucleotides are TGTGCCAGCAGCCAAGTGAAAGGATCACACTCTGGAAACACCATATATTTT.